Here is one TCR beta chain with its context. Deletions cut 0 bases from V and 9 bases from J, with 14 bases between. This CDR3 is built from 14 residues. CDR1 is MNHEY, CDR2 SMNVEV, per germline (reference sequence). Clones were sequenced by immunoSEQ multiplex PCR, and TCRdb holds only the in-frame ones, with some missing. The sample yields about 100,000 clones, around 92% seen once. This specimen belongs to a study of T cell changes during pregnancy in multiple sclerosis. The specimen was peripheral blood, collected in the first trimester of pregnancy. V and J are TRBV27 and TRBJ1-2, with a weak D call TRBD1 (5 bases). This TCR came from a female donor with multiple sclerosis, enrolled in a pregnancy study. This CDR3 is CASSLSGPLLSYTF. The CDR3 DNA follows: TGTGCCAGCAGTTTATCGGGGCCTCTTCTCAGCTACACCTTC.